This TCR beta chain was identified in a study of T-cell reconstitution after alpha-beta-depleted transplantation in children. As it was prepared, the TCRbeta library received unique molecular identifiers. MiXCR was run by TCRdb on the PCR reads, yielding one entry per CDR3 protein. This sample has about 480,000 distinct CDR3 sequences, with 12% found just once. Only a few counts were recorded for this clonotype. This TCR derives from a human donor who donated a stem cell graft to a child with combined immunodeficiency. The sample consisted of PBMCs from the stem cell graft donor, taken from the stem cell graft.

The CDR3 protein is CASSLVGRTGGHEQYF. CDR3 DNA: TGTGCCAGCAGCTTAGTCGGCCGCACAGGGGGCCACGAGCAGTACTTC. This sequence joins TRBV7-2 and TRBJ2-7, with 9 bases fitting TRBD1. V dropped 1 base and J dropped 5; count of bases not matched to a gene: 9. Germline values: CDR1 SGHTA, CDR2 FQGNSA. The length of the CDR3 is 16 residues.